Listed below are T cell receptor beta chains from one sample, sequenced in a study of OX40 agonist ivuxolimab in advanced cancers. The assay was immunoSEQ multiplex PCR, and TCRdb's table has in-frame clones only and misses some. The sample lists 50,000 to 65,000 clones; about four fifths were seen once. This sample comprised CD4+ or CD8+ T cells sorted from blood, obtained in a trial of the OX40 agonist ivuxolimab. The origin of the receptors is an adult with an advanced solid tumor such as melanoma, head and neck, liver or kidney cancer. Each CDR3 is given with its conserved first and last residue. The order of the fields is V gene, J gene, D gene, clone size, CDR3 DNA, CDR3 protein. A D gene is named only where the DNA matches it firmly. The size entry is marked missing in some rows and otherwise reads once, few, many or a size class.

TRBV11-3	TRBJ2-1	.	.	TGTGCCAGCAGCTCACCCCTATACAATGAGCAGTTCTTC	CASSSPLYNEQFF
TRBV19	TRBJ2-1	.	.	TGTGCCAGTAGTTTACAGGGCCCCTTCTACAATGAGCAGTTCTTC	CASSLQGPFYNEQFF
TRBV27	TRBJ1-1	.	.	TGTGCCAGCAGTTTATGGGAGGGGAGCACTGAAGCTTTCTTT	CASSLWEGSTEAFF
TRBV9	TRBJ1-1	.	.	TGTGCCAGCAGCCCCCCCCGCGGAGGGGCCACTGAAGCTTTCTTT	CASSPPRGGATEAFF
TRBV10-3	TRBJ2-7	TRBD1	.	TGTGCCATCAGTGAGCGGGACAGGACCTACGAGCAGTACTTC	CAISERDRTYEQYF
TRBV6-5	TRBJ2-3	.	.	TGTGCCAGCAGTTACGGGGCCAGAGATACGCAGTATTTT	CASSYGARDTQYF
TRBV2	TRBJ1-6	.	.	TGTGCCAGCAGTGAAAGCGGAAATTCACCCCTCCACTTT	CASSESGNSPLHF
TRBV19	TRBJ2-7	TRBD1	.	TGTGCCAGTAGTACTTCGGGACAGGGCCACGAGCAGTACTTC	CASSTSGQGHEQYF
TRBV5-1	TRBJ2-1	.	.	TGCGCCAGCCGCCTTGGCCTAGCGACATACAATGAGCAGTTCTTC	CASRLGLATYNEQFF
TRBV11-3	TRBJ2-7	.	.	TGTGCCAGCAGCTGGCCGGGGGCCCCCTACGAGCAGTACTTC	CASSWPGAPYEQYF
TRBV11-2	TRBJ2-2	.	.	TGTGCCAGCAGCCCCCCGGTAGTCGGGGAGCTGTTTTTT	CASSPPVVGELFF
TRBV10-3	TRBJ2-3	.	.	TGTGCCATCGGGGGGTACACAGATACGCAGTATTTT	CAIGGYTDTQYF
TRBV18	TRBJ1-2	.	.	TGTGCCAGCTCACCAACAGGCGAAGCTAACTATGGCTACACCTTC	CASSPTGEANYGYTF
TRBV5-1	TRBJ1-1	TRBD1	.	TGCGCCAGCAGATCCGGGACAGGGGGACTCGGGGCTTTCTTT	CASRSGTGGLGAFF
TRBV19	TRBJ1-2	TRBD1	.	TGTGCCAGTAGGGACAGGGGACTTACCTATGGCTACACCTTC	CASRDRGLTYGYTF
TRBV5-1	TRBJ1-3	TRBD1	.	TGCGCCAGCAGTTCGTCGGGACAGGGGTCAGGAAACACCATATATTTT	CASSSSGQGSGNTIYF
TRBV6-6	TRBJ1-2	.	.	TGTGCCAGCAGTTACCGGGGGACTAACGGCTACACCTTC	CASSYRGTNGYTF
TRBV19	TRBJ2-7	TRBD2	.	TGTGCCAGTAGTACGGGAGGGGGTTCCTACGAGCAGTACTTC	CASSTGGGSYEQYF
TRBV19	TRBJ1-1	TRBD1	once	TGTGCCAGTAGTATAGCCGGGACAGGGGAGACTGAAGCTTTCTTT	CASSIAGTGETEAFF
TRBV6-5	TRBJ1-1	.	.	TGTGCCAGCAGTCGGGGGTCTGAAGCTTTCTTT	CASSRGSEAFF
TRBV25-1	TRBJ2-5	.	.	TGTGCCAGCCGGGGGGCCCCAGAGACCCAGTACTTC	CASRGAPETQYF
TRBV4-2	TRBJ2-1	.	.	TGTGCCAGCAGCCAAGATGAGGGAGGGGGAAATGAGCAGTTCTTC	CASSQDEGGGNEQFF
TRBV29-1	TRBJ1-1	.	.	TGCAGCACTGGGACCCCCACTGAAGCTTTCTTT	CSTGTPTEAFF
TRBV11-3	TRBJ2-1	.	.	TGTGCCAGCAGCTACGACTCTACCCAGGGTACCTACAATGAGCAGTTCTTC	CASSYDSTQGTYNEQFF
TRBV7-2	TRBJ1-3	.	.	TGTGCCAGCAGCTTAGGTGGGACCTCTGGAAACACCATATATTTT	CASSLGGTSGNTIYF
TRBV5-1	TRBJ1-1	.	once	TGCGCCAGCAGCCTGAACCAACTGGTGGGCTTTGAAGCTTTCTTT	CASSLNQLVGFEAFF
TRBV14	TRBJ2-5	.	.	TGTGCCAGCAGCCAAGGGTTACAGCCCTTGTACCAAGAGACCCAGTACTTC	CASSQGLQPLYQETQYF
TRBV4-2	TRBJ2-5	TRBD2	.	TGTGCCAGCAGCCAACCCCCTTTAGCGGGAGGGCCGCAGACCCAGTACTTC	CASSQPPLAGGPQTQYF
TRBV9	TRBJ1-5	.	.	TGTGCCAGCAGCGCGGGAGGGGGATCCGGTCAGCCCCAGCATTTT	CASSAGGGSGQPQHF
TRBV6-5	TRBJ2-2	.	.	TGTGCCACTGTTAGAGGGGACACCGGGGAGCTGTTTTTT	CATVRGDTGELFF
TRBV5-1	TRBJ2-2	.	.	TGCGCCAGCAGCTTGTCAGGGTCCGTCGGGGAGCTGTTTTTT	CASSLSGSVGELFF
TRBV5-1	TRBJ2-5	TRBD1	.	TGCGCCAGCAGGGACAGGGGACAAGAGACCCAGTACTTC	CASRDRGQETQYF
TRBV7-9	TRBJ1-1	TRBD1	few	TGTGCCAGCAGCGCAGGCCTCGGCAGGGGGGACACTGAAGCTTTCTTT	CASSAGLGRGDTEAFF
TRBV5-6	TRBJ1-5	.	.	TGTGCCAGCAGCTTCCACGGCTTCAATCAGCCCCAGCATTTT	CASSFHGFNQPQHF
TRBV6-1	TRBJ2-5	.	.	TGTGCCAGCAGTGAAGAGACCCAGTACTTC	CASSEETQYF